These 13 T cell receptor beta chains share one sample of origin, sequenced in a study of control samples from healthy donors and cancer patients. TCRdb's table, derived via immunoSEQ multiplex PCR, lists solely in-frame clones and lacks some. The table shows approximately 52,000 clones, with 88% occurring only once. Sample: blood. The receptor set was obtained from a middle-aged man in good health.

The rearrangement links TRBV10-3 to TRBJ1-4; no firm D call. With 3 bases removed from V and 7 bases from J, the gap between germline ends came to 12 bases. Germline V lookup: CDR1 ENHRY, CDR2 SYGVKD. There are 14 residues in the CDR3. CDR3 DNA: TGTGCCATCAGTGACAACATCTGGGGTGAAAAACTGTTTTTT. Its translation: CAISDNIWGEKLFF.

The CDR3, as DNA: TGTGCCAGCAGCCAAGATGCGGGATCCGGGGAGCTGTTTTTT. Translation gives CASSQDAGSGELFF. The V and J genes are TRBV3-1 (or the pseudogene TRBV3-2) and TRBJ2-2, with D perhaps TRBD2 (6 bases). The germline CDR1 and CDR2 sequences are LGHDT and YNNKEL (reference sequence). The CDR3 spans 14 residues. V lost 0 bases, J lost 6 bases, and 8 bases lay in between.

This clone was recorded only once. The chain recombines TRBV5-6 with TRBJ2-5, with no clear D. There are 14 residues in the CDR3. Germline CDR1 reads SGHDT; CDR2 reads YYEEEE. The ends were cut back, 5 bases at V and 5 bases at J, with 16 bases in the middle. As DNA, the CDR3 is TGTGCCAGCAGTTTCGCCCTGAAGTGGGAGACCCAGTACTTC. Protein product: CASSFALKWETQYF.

V usage is TRBV6-5 and J usage is TRBJ1-3, with TRBD1 matching over 8 bases. Germline V gene sequence: CDR1 MNHEY, CDR2 SVGAGI. Trimming removed 3 bases from V and 11 bases from J; junction bases left unmatched: 9. There are 14 residues in the CDR3. The CDR3 DNA reads as TGTGCCAGCAGTTATGACGGACAGGGTCCACCCATATATTTT. Translation gives CASSYDGQGPPIYF.

The chain combines TRBV7-9 with TRBJ2-5; D gene ambiguous. This CDR3 has 14 amino acids. Germline values: CDR1 SEHNR, CDR2 FQNEAQ (reference sequence). Trimming removed 2 bases at V and 1 base at J, with 8 bases between. For the CDR3, the DNA is TGTGCCAGCAGCTTAACTGGCGGCCAAGAGACCCAGTACTTC. Encoded protein: CASSLTGGQETQYF.

The chain has TRBV6-5 and TRBJ1-6; TRBD1 might be the D (6 bases). The ends were cut back, 10 bases at V and 10 bases at J, with 20 bases in the middle. Germline assignment: CDR1 MNHEY and CDR2 SVGAGI. The CDR3 loop spans 14 amino acids. The CDR3 DNA reads TGTGCCACCTTACAGGGACAAGAAAGCTCACCCCTCCACTTT. Translating it yields CATLQGQESSPLHF.

The chain is built from TRBV6-2 or TRBV6-3 and TRBJ2-1; 7 bases are a match to TRBD1. Germline V gene data show CDR1 as MNHEY and CDR2 as SVGEGT. CDR3 length equals 16 residues. V dropped 0 bases and J dropped 6; count of bases not matched to a gene: 8. The chain's CDR3 is CASSYSRGRVVNEQFF. The CDR3 DNA follows: TGTGCCAGCAGTTACTCGAGGGGGCGGGTCGTCAATGAGCAGTTCTTC.

The gene calls are TRBV10-3 and TRBJ1-5; 9 bases are a match to TRBD1. The CDR3 has 14 amino acids. In germline, CDR1 is ENHRY, CDR2 SYGVKD. V shed 5 bases and J 3 bases; nucleotides not matched to a gene: 2. The chain's CDR3 is CAISRTGANQPQHF. Here the CDR3 DNA reads TGTGCCATCAGTCGGACAGGGGCCAATCAGCCCCAGCATTTT.

This rearrangement joins TRBV19 to TRBJ1-1; D remains ambiguous. This CDR3 has 13 residues. The V end lost 5 bases, the J end lost 1 base, and 8 bases lay between the germline ends. In germline, CDR1 is LNHDA, CDR2 SQIVND (reference sequence). CDR3 sequence: CASSGPENTEAFF. The CDR3 nucleotides read TGTGCCAGTAGTGGTCCGGAGAACACTGAAGCTTTCTTT.

This chain uses TRBV28 with TRBJ2-1; D is uncertain. The ends were cut back, 3 bases at V and 4 bases at J, with 7 bases in the middle. Germline assignment: CDR1 MDHEN and CDR2 SYDVKM. CDR3 length: 13 amino acids. The CDR3 region is CASSLPLYNEQFF. The DNA for the CDR3 is TGTGCCAGCAGTTTGCCATTATACAATGAGCAGTTCTTC.

The chain uses TRBV5-1 and TRBJ1-1; D not resolved. This CDR3 spans 15 amino acids. Looked up from germline, CDR1 is SGHRS and CDR2 is YFSETQ. Trimming took off 3 bases at V and 8 bases at J, with 20 bases between the two ends. The CDR3 loop is CASSSTHSPEDEAFF. The CDR3 region has the DNA TGCGCCAGCAGCTCAACCCATTCGCCTGAAGACGAAGCTTTCTTT.

J is TRBJ2-1 and V is TRBV4-2; 7 bases are shared with TRBD2. J lost 5 bases, V lost 0 bases, and 7 bases had no gene match. This CDR3 contains 16 residues. Germline V gene sequence: CDR1 LGHNA, CDR2 YNFKEQ. As DNA, the CDR3 is TGTGCCAGCAGCCAAGATTACGGACTAGGGAACAATGAGCAGTTCTTC. Amino acid sequence: CASSQDYGLGNNEQFF.

The V gene is TRBV9, the J gene TRBJ1-4; 8 bases map to TRBD1. V trimming: 3 bases; J trimming: 6 bases; junction bases outside the gene matches: 4. Germline V CDR1 and CDR2: SGDLS, YYNGEE. The CDR3 sequence is 14 residues long. The CDR3 here is CASSATGGDEKLFF. CDR3 bases: TGTGCCAGCAGCGCCACAGGGGGGGATGAAAAACTGTTTTTT. Combining the CDR3 with reference TRBV9 and TRBJ1-4 gives the whole variable domain DSGVTQTPKHLITATGQRVTLRCSPRSGDLSVYWYQQSLDQGLQFLIQYYNGEERAKGNILERFSAQQFPDLHSELNLSSLELGDSALYFCASSATGGDEKLFFGSGTQLSVL.